Below, 29 T cell receptor beta chains from the same sample are listed, as sequenced in a study of tumor-infiltrating lymphocytes in primary liver carcinoma. Joint extraction of RNA and DNA used about 17-31 mg of bulk tissue that was unsorted. With a constant-region primer, TCR beta cDNA was made from 450 to 650 ng of total RNA. Slightly modified ARM-PCR with three nested multiplex PCR rounds yielded TCR beta libraries. Use of TRBV1-TRBV30 forward primers with a C-beta reverse primer characterized the first two PCR rounds, which lasted approximately 11 cycles each. A single record per CDR3 protein comes from TCRdb applying MiXCR to the multiplex PCR reads. The repertoire consists of fewer than 250,000 distinct CDR3 sequences, with approximately 80% occurring once and the leading ten covering roughly 18%. The sample was tumor tissue from primary liver carcinoma. These receptors were collected from a man aged 40-50 years with primary liver carcinoma and hepatitis B virus infection.

This sequence joins TRBV28 and TRBJ2-5; D ambiguous. V lost 4 bases to trimming and J lost 7 bases, with 7 bases between them. This CDR3 region has 11 residues. Germline V gene sequence: CDR1 MDHEN, CDR2 SYDVKM. The CDR3 sequence is CASSSGVTQYF. CDR3 coding DNA: TGTGCCAGCAGTTCGGGCGTGACCCAGTACTTC.

About this clonotype: The junction and the germline gene differ at one end; a read error may be behind it. V and J are TRBV4-1 and TRBJ2-1; D possibly uses TRBD1 or TRBD2 (5 bases each). CDR1 and CDR2 (germline): MGHRA, YSYEKL. This CDR3 comprises 15 residues. As DNA, the CDR3 is TGCGCCGGCAGCCCAGTTGGGGGAGACGACAATGAGCAGATCTTC. Amino acid sequence: CAGSPVGGDDNEQIF.

The rearrangement uses TRBV29-1 and TRBJ2-5; perhaps TRBD1 as D (6 bases). Germline V gene sequence: CDR1 SQVTM, CDR2 ANQGSEA. Deletions cut 5 bases from V and 14 bases from J, with 21 bases between. This CDR3 spans 12 amino acids. CDR3 protein: CSVMDSGETQYF. As DNA, the CDR3 is TGCAGCGTTATGGACAGTGGAGAGACGCAATACTTC.

A few counts support this clonotype. Given the absence of the conserved phenylalanine or tryptophan at the CDR3 end, a read error is likely. The gene calls are TRBV5-6 and TRBJ2-7, with D possibly being TRBD1 (5 bases). The CDR3 sequence is 14 residues long. Germline V lookup: CDR1 SGHDT, CDR2 YYEEEE. The CDR3 DNA follows: TGTGCCAGTAGCTTCCAAGGGGCAGCCTACGAGCAGTACTAC. Translated, it gives CASSFQGAAYEQYY.

A word on this clonotype: Sequence at one end of the junction differs from germline and may be a read error. J is TRBJ1-1 and V is TRBV6-2 or TRBV6-3; D remains ambiguous. This CDR3 is 15 amino acids long. The V gene's germline CDR1 is MNHEY and CDR2 SVGEGT. In DNA, the CDR3 is TGTGGCAGCAGTGAACAGAGGGCGAGGAGCACTGAAGCTTTCTTT. Translating it yields CGSSEQRARSTEAFF.

The chain links TRBV10-2 to TRBJ2-2; D remains ambiguous. CDR1 and CDR2 (germline): WSHSY, SAAADI. The CDR3 runs to 15 residues. The ends were cut back, 5 bases at V and 2 bases at J, with 12 bases in the middle. Here the CDR3 reads CASSFPECNTGELFF. The CDR3 coding sequence is TGCGCCAGCAGTTTCCCAGAGTGCAACACCGGGGAGCTGTTTTTT.

This clonotype was detected only once. An end of the junction differs from the germline gene, which may be a read error. V usage is TRBV4-2 and J usage is TRBJ1-1; D is undetermined. This CDR3 is built from 14 residues. CDR1 is LGHNA, CDR2 YNFKEQ, per germline. This CDR3 is CASSQDRMNIEAFF. The CDR3 DNA reads as TGTGCCAGCAGCCAAGATCGCATGAACATTGAAGCTTTCTTT.

This chain connects TRBV4-3 to TRBJ2-5; D is undetermined. In germline, CDR1 is LGHNA, CDR2 YSLEER. CDR3 length: 15 amino acids. CDR3 amino acids: CVSSQAVRLTETQYF. As DNA, the CDR3 is TGCGTCAGTAGCCAAGCAGTCCGTTTGACTGAGACCCAGTACTTC.

The V call is TRBV4-1, the J call TRBJ2-2; 11 bases map to TRBD1. The CDR3 has 16 residues. CDR1 MGHRA and CDR2 YSYEKL come from the germline V gene. With V trimmed by 5 bases and J by 5 bases, 7 bases remained unmatched. The CDR3 DNA sequence: TGCGCCAGCAGCGCATGGACAGGGGGCGATACCGGGGAGCTGTTTTTT. This translates into CASSAWTGGDTGELFF.

The chain couples TRBV5-1 to TRBJ1-1; D not resolved. Germline CDR1 reads SGHRS; CDR2 reads YFSETQ. The CDR3 consists of 15 residues. The germline V and J ends were trimmed by 5 bases and 0 bases, with 14 bases remaining between them. This chain's CDR3 is CASSLQRWMNTEAFF. The CDR3 nucleotides are TGCGCCAGCAGTTTGCAGAGATGGATGAACACTGAAGCTTTCTTT. The whole variable domain, filled in from reference TRBV5-1 and TRBJ1-1, reads KAGVTQTPRYLIKTRGQQVTLSCSPISGHRSVSWYQQTPGQGLQFLFEYFSETQRNKGNFPGRFSGRQFSNSRSEMNVSTLELGDSALYLCASSLQRWMNTEAFFGQGTRLTVV.

This clonotype was detected once. The junction differs from germline at one of its ends, possibly a read error. The J gene is TRBJ2-7, the V gene TRBV6-1; the D is unclear. The CDR3 totals 13 residues. Germline V gives CDR1 MNHNS, CDR2 SASEGT. Written as DNA, the CDR3 is TGTGGCAGCAGTGAAACTTACGACCTCGGGCAATACTTC. Its protein is CGSSETYDLGQYF.

There are a few counts of this clonotype. The chain has TRBV28 and TRBJ2-2; 8 bases agree with TRBD1. The V gene end was trimmed by 10 bases and the J gene end by 4 bases; junction bases not matched to a gene: 8. CDR3 length: 14 residues. Germline CDR1 is MDHEN and CDR2 is SYDVKM. The CDR3 DNA reads as TGTGCCACCTCGACAGGGGTCATCACCGGGGAGCTGTTTTTT. Its protein is CATSTGVITGELFF.

To note about this clonotype: Its ends do not fully match the called genes, so a read error is possible. The chain joins TRBV5-8 to TRBJ2-5, with a tentative D call TRBD2 (6 bases). Per the germline V gene, CDR1 is SGHTS and CDR2 is YDEGEE. CDR3 length: 16 amino acids. CDR3 sequence: CACSSGVNGSGETQYF. The CDR3 coding sequence is TGTGCCTGCAGCAGCGGCGTTAACGGGAGTGGAGAGACCCAGTACTTC.

Concerning this clonotype: At one boundary the junction diverges from the germline segment, which might be a read error. The chain joins TRBV11-2 to TRBJ2-7; TRBD1 or TRBD2 may be the D gene (6 bases each). Germline CDR1 and CDR2: SGHAT and FQNNGV. CDR3 length equals 14 residues. For the CDR3, the DNA is TGTGCCAGTAGCTCTAACAGGGACTCCTATGAGCAGTACTTC. Translation: CASSSNRDSYEQYF.

As to this clonotype: A much bigger clone sits one base away, suggesting this may be a read error. The chain has TRBV5-1 and TRBJ1-5; TRBD1 is a possible D gene (6 bases). Trimming left V 3 bases short and J 8 bases short, with 18 bases between. This CDR3 spans 15 amino acids. Germline-derived CDR1 and CDR2 are SGHRS and YFSETQ. CDR3 DNA sequence: TGCGCCAGCAGCTCGATGGCAGGGGATGGTGAGCCCCAGCATTTT. Protein product: CASSSMAGDGEPQHF.

About this clonotype: A junction end diverges from the germline sequence, so it may reflect a read error. This chain joins TRBV29-1 and TRBJ2-5, with 9 bases identical to TRBD1. The CDR3 loop spans 15 amino acids. Germline loops: CDR1 SQVTM, CDR2 ANQGSEA. CDR3 in DNA: TGTAGCGTCGAAGCGCACAGGGGGCGAGCAGAGACCCAGTACTTC. It specifies CSVEAHRGRAETQYF.

As for this clonotype: This CDR3 fails to terminate in the conserved phenylalanine or tryptophan, so it likely reflects a read error. J is TRBJ2-1 and V is TRBV4-1; 11 bases are a match to TRBD2. The CDR3 covers 16 residues. The ends lost 8 bases at V and 9 bases at J; junction bases unmatched: 15. Germline V CDR1 and CDR2: MGHRA, YSYEKL. CDR3 protein: CASPRGIAGGRSEQFI. The DNA of the CDR3 is TGCGCCAGCCCCAGAGGGATAGCGGGAGGGCGTAGTGAGCAGTTCATC.

Points on this clonotype: A much more abundant neighbour one base away suggests this may be a read error. The chain carries TRBV7-9 and TRBJ2-5; D is ambiguous. Trimming removed 3 bases from V and 1 base from J, with 12 bases in between. CDR3 length: 15 amino acids. Germline V CDR1 and CDR2: SEHNR, FQNEAQ (reference sequence). The CDR3 protein is CASSLGIGFQETQYF. The CDR3, as DNA: TGTGCCAGCAGCTTGGGAATTGGGTTCCAAGAGACCCAGTACTTC.

This clonotype was recorded once. The rearrangement uses TRBV4-3 and TRBJ2-7; 11 bases align to TRBD2. This CDR3 has 15 amino acids. V lost 2 bases to trimming and J lost 3 bases; unmatched junction nucleotides: 3. CDR1 LGHNA and CDR2 YSLEER come from the germline V gene. This CDR3 is CASSQKLAGGYEQYF. In DNA form, the CDR3 reads TGCGCCAGCAGCCAAAAGCTAGCGGGAGGCTACGAGCAGTACTTC.

About this clonotype: At one end, the junction sequence differs from germline, possibly due to a read error. The V call is TRBV14, the J call TRBJ2-6; no clear D gene. This CDR3 contains 15 residues. From germline, CDR1 is SGHDN and CDR2 FVKESK. The CDR3 DNA sequence: TGTGCAAGCAGCCAAAGCGCAGCTGGGGCCAACGTCCTGACTTTC. Translated, it gives CASSQSAAGANVLTF.

This clonotype appeared a single time. Germline and junction disagree at one end, which may indicate a read error. As DNA, the CDR3 is TGCAGCATTGAACTTGGCCTCATGAACACTGAAGCATTCTTT. Its translation is CSIELGLMNTEAFF. This rearrangement joins TRBV29-1 to TRBJ1-1; D unresolved. Germline V gene lookup returns CDR1 SQVTM and CDR2 ANQGSEA. This CDR3 has 14 residues. Complete variable domain (other parts from reference TRBV29-1 and TRBJ1-1): SAVISQKPSRDICQRGTSLTIQCQVDSQVTMMFWYRQQPGQSLTLIATANQGSEATYESGFVIDKFPISRPNLTFSTLTVSNMSPEDSSIYLCSIELGLMNTEAFFGQGTRLTVV.

Notes on this clonotype: The conserved final phenylalanine or tryptophan is absent from the CDR3, which likely points to a read error. The J gene is TRBJ2-3, the V gene TRBV6-1, with 11 bases that match TRBD2. Per the germline V gene, CDR1 is MNHNS and CDR2 is SASEGT. CDR3 length: 15 residues. The CDR3 here is CASSGLAGGPDMQYS. DNA for the CDR3: TGTGCCAGCAGTGGCCTAGCGGGAGGTCCAGATATGCAGTATTCT.

The sample holds many counts of this clonotype. CDR3 bases: TGTGCCAGCAGCACCGGGACTAGCGGGAGGGCCGTGTTCTTC. It yields the protein CASSTGTSGRAVFF. The chain combines TRBV6-2 or TRBV6-3 with TRBJ2-1; TRBD2 matches 16 bases. This CDR3 spans 14 amino acids. Germline CDR1 reads MNHEY; CDR2 reads SVGEGT. V trimming: 6 bases; J trimming: 15 bases; junction bases outside the gene matches: 8.

This sequence joins TRBV5-1 and TRBJ2-6; 7 bases line up with TRBD1. V was clipped by 3 bases and J by 4 bases; unmatched bases: 19. The CDR3 loop spans 20 amino acids. CDR1 and CDR2 from the germline V gene are SGHRS and YFSETQ. Here the CDR3 DNA reads TGCGCCAGCAGCTCCCCTAAAAGGGGACAGTCCACTACGGGGGCCAACGTCCTGACTTTC. Amino acids: CASSSPKRGQSTTGANVLTF.

This clonotype was observed a single time. A junction end diverges from the germline sequence, so it may reflect a read error. The chain employs TRBV6-5 and TRBJ1-4; perhaps TRBD1 as D (5 bases). The CDR3 runs to 15 residues. Germline V lookup: CDR1 MNHEY, CDR2 SVGAGI. The CDR3 protein is CTSSPLLGDFGKLFF. The CDR3 region has the DNA TGTACCAGCAGTCCACTCTTGGGGGATTTTGGAAAACTGTTTTTT.

About this clonotype: The junction departs from the called germline gene at one end, perhaps through a read error. V usage is TRBV6-5 and J usage is TRBJ1-2; 8 bases agree with TRBD1. The V gene's germline CDR1 is MNHEY and CDR2 SVGAGI. The CDR3 length is 14 residues. The CDR3 reads CARSPPSGGYGYTF. CDR3 bases: TGTGCCAGGAGTCCTCCATCAGGGGGCTATGGTTACACCTTC.

Regarding this clonotype: At one boundary the junction diverges from the germline segment, which might be a read error. V usage is TRBV6-2 or TRBV6-3 and J usage is TRBJ2-1; D gene ambiguous. The CDR3 sequence is 12 residues long. Germline assignment: CDR1 MNHEY and CDR2 SVGEGT. DNA for the CDR3: TGTCCCAGCAGTTACTCTCTATGTGAGCAGTTCTTC. It yields the protein CPSSYSLCEQFF.

V usage is TRBV11-2 and J usage is TRBJ2-1; D perhaps matches TRBD2 (6 bases). Between the trimmed V and J ends, which lost 5 bases and 2 bases, there was a span of 19 bases. The CDR3 has 17 amino acids. Per the germline V gene, CDR1 is SGHAT and CDR2 is FQNNGV. The CDR3 here is CASSISVPGLPYNEQFF. The CDR3 DNA follows: TGTGCCAGCAGCATAAGCGTACCGGGACTCCCCTACAATGAGCAGTTCTTC.

In the case of this clonotype: The junction does not match germline at one end; this may be a read error. The chain employs TRBV28 and TRBJ2-4; no firm D call. CDR1 is MDHEN and CDR2 is SYDVKM in the germline V gene. CDR3 length equals 16 residues. The CDR3 reads CASRDQEPIAKNIQYF. The CDR3 DNA follows: TGTGCCAGCAGAGATCAAGAGCCCATAGCCAAAAACATTCAATACTTC.